The clone carrying this TCR beta chain appeared many times. The antigen is undetermined. This sample is drawn from a study of CD8 T cells in ankylosing spondylitis. General study findings and limits: The disease-linked clones had a CD8+ phenotype and low blood frequencies.

TCRdb re-called the 5' RACE reads through MiXCR, storing one row per CDR3 protein. The repertoire holds 200,000 to 300,000 distinct CDR3 sequences, about 9.1% seen once, with 6.8% in the top ten. The clonotype comes from a male donor with ankylosing spondylitis or in good health (not recorded which). Input material: blood, either unsorted or a sorted T cell fraction (not recorded which).

The chain's CDR3 is CSVEKGEDYEQYF. CDR3 sequence (DNA): TGCAGCGTTGAAAAGGGGGAAGACTACGAGCAGTACTTC. This rearrangement joins TRBV29-1 to TRBJ2-7, with D maybe TRBD1 (6 bases). Germline V gene sequence: CDR1 SQVTM, CDR2 ANQGSEA. This CDR3 comprises 13 residues. V gave up 2 bases and J gave up 3 bases, with 11 bases separating them.